Given below is one T cell receptor beta chain in context. Its antigen remains unknown. Donors were systemically healthy Caucasian individuals from Russia aged roughly 6 to 100 years. These data come from a study of blood T cells in healthy people across ages. Study results and caveats: Diversity figures derived from one million T cells were judged to underestimate the true value. CMV status of donors was not determined, possibly confounding expanded clonotype changes.

The CDR3 runs to 16 residues. Germline V gene data show CDR1 as SGHNT and CDR2 as YENEEA. V lost 5 bases, J lost 9 bases, and 23 bases lay in between. Sample-barcoded 5' priming and a J-beta primer mix drove a second PCR of roughly 6 to 12 cycles. Using its own MiXCR run on the 5' RACE reads, TCRdb lists one record per CDR3 protein. The sample carries about 1.6 million distinct CDR3 sequences, roughly 32% recorded once. Input material: blood. The sequence was collected from a woman in her 30s in good health. This chain links TRBV11-3 with TRBJ2-1, with a weak D call TRBD2 (5 bases). CDR3 loop: CASSREVGGRGGEQFF. CDR3 DNA: TGTGCCAGCAGCCGAGAGGTCGGCGGTCGGGGTGGTGAGCAGTTCTTC.